Listed below are T cell receptor beta chains from one sample, sequenced in a study of T-cell memory formation after mild COVID-19. TCRdb analysed the 5' RACE reads with MiXCR anew, one entry per CDR3 protein. Of about 560,000 distinct CDR3 sequences listed, 17% are singletons. The sequencing sample was made of PBMCs or a T cell subset sorted from them (not recorded which). These receptors all stem from an adult woman who had mild COVID-19 (a few samples of this study predate the infection). Cell type and time point are not known. Each CDR3 is given with its conserved first and last residue. The D gene is left open where the match is weak. The size entry is marked missing in some rows and otherwise reads once, few, many or a size class.

clone size,D gene,J gene,V gene,CDR3 length,CDR3 protein,CDR3 DNA
many,TRBD2,TRBJ2-5,TRBV7-9,14,CASNPGLGQETQYF,TGTGCCAGCAACCCGGGACTAGGGCAAGAGACCCAGTACTTC
NA,NA,TRBJ1-2,TRBV5-1,18,CASSLGAASWAANYGYTF,TGCGCCAGCAGCTTGGGGGCCGCTAGTTGGGCGGCCAACTATGGCTACACCTTC
few,NA,TRBJ1-2,TRBV11-2,15,CASSSILRDKNGYTF,TGTGCCAGCAGCTCTATCCTCCGGGACAAAAATGGCTACACCTTC
many,TRBD2,TRBJ2-3,TRBV5-1,16,CASSLGTSEASDTQYF,TGCGCCAGCAGCCTAGGGACTAGCGAGGCCTCAGATACGCAGTATTTT
few,NA,TRBJ2-7,TRBV10-2,15,CASSVGSTRSYEQYF,TGCGCCAGCAGTGTCGGCTCAACCAGGTCCTACGAGCAGTACTTC
few,TRBD2,TRBJ2-7,TRBV4-1,15,CASSTGASGEYEQYF,TGCGCCAGCAGCACGGGGGCTAGCGGGGAATACGAGCAGTACTTC
few,NA,TRBJ2-3,TRBV7-6,14,CASSLAQLTDTQYF,TGTGCCAGCAGCTTAGCGCAACTAACCGATACGCAGTATTTT
many,NA,TRBJ2-6,TRBV9,13,CASGGTGANVLTF,TGTGCCAGCGGTGGGACTGGGGCCAACGTCCTGACTTTC
NA,NA,TRBJ1-2,TRBV3-1,13,CASSQRGSYGYTF,TGTGCCAGCAGCCAAAGGGGTAGCTATGGCTACACCTTC
few,TRBD1,TRBJ1-4,TRBV7-9,13,CASSQGAGEKLFF,TGTGCCAGCAGCCAGGGGGCTGGTGAAAAACTGTTTTTT
few,NA,TRBJ1-1,TRBV29-1,11,CSVAGDSEAFF,TGCAGCGTTGCCGGGGATAGTGAAGCTTTCTTT
few,TRBD1,TRBJ2-7,TRBV18,16,CASSRNSPGQNHEQYF,TGTGCCAGCTCACGAAATTCTCCGGGACAGAACCACGAGCAGTACTTC
few,NA,TRBJ2-7,TRBV5-6,15,CASSLDTGTSYEQYF,TGTGCCAGCAGCTTGGACACGGGGACTTCATACGAGCAGTACTTC
many,NA,TRBJ2-1,TRBV7-3,11,CASGEANEQFF,TGTGCCAGTGGTGAGGCCAATGAGCAGTTCTTC
NA,NA,TRBJ2-7,TRBV2,13,CASSAEVPDEQYF,TGTGCCAGCAGTGCCGAGGTACCAGACGAGCAGTACTTC
few,TRBD1,TRBJ1-4,TRBV2,15,CASSWGQRNGKELFF,TGTGCCAGCAGTTGGGGACAGCGGAACGGGAAAGAACTGTTTTTT
NA,TRBD2,TRBJ2-1,TRBV27,16,CASSPRRLAGANEQFF,TGTGCCAGCAGTCCCCGGAGACTAGCGGGGGCCAATGAGCAGTTCTTC
NA,NA,TRBJ2-2,TRBV7-2,16,CASSLAGLVNTGELFF,TGTGCCAGCAGCTTAGCGGGGCTAGTGAACACCGGGGAGCTGTTTTTT
NA,NA,TRBJ2-7,TRBV12-3/TRBV12-4,16,CASSLRGRLVSYEQYF,TGTGCCAGCAGTTTAAGGGGACGACTGGTCTCCTACGAGCAGTACTTC
NA,TRBD1,TRBJ1-1,TRBV4-1,15,CASSQGFWDRGKAFF,TGCGCCAGCAGCCAAGGCTTTTGGGACAGGGGAAAAGCTTTCTTT
NA,NA,TRBJ1-2,TRBV10-3,13,CAISEAPLYGYTF,TGTGCCATCAGTGAAGCGCCGCTCTATGGCTACACCTTC
NA,NA,TRBJ1-4,TRBV20-1,14,CSARGGRSNEKLFF,TGCAGTGCCCGAGGAGGGCGGAGTAATGAAAAACTGTTTTTT
NA,TRBD1,TRBJ2-6,TRBV18,16,CASSPRQGSGANVLTF,TGTGCCAGCTCACCTAGACAGGGTTCGGGGGCCAACGTCCTGACTTTC
few,TRBD1,TRBJ1-5,TRBV12-3/TRBV12-4,14,CASSPDRGSQPQHF,TGTGCCAGCAGCCCCGACAGGGGGAGTCAGCCCCAGCATTTT
NA,NA,TRBJ2-5,TRBV29-1,13,CSVEGRRKETQYF,TGCAGCGTTGAGGGGCGCAGGAAAGAGACCCAGTACTTC
NA,TRBD1,TRBJ1-6,TRBV12-3/TRBV12-4,14,CASSLTGTNSPLHF,TGTGCCAGCAGTTTGACAGGGACGAATTCACCCCTCCACTTT
few,NA,TRBJ1-2,TRBV12-3/TRBV12-4,13,CASSPGQRYGYTF,TGTGCCAGCAGCCCCGGACAGCGCTATGGCTACACCTTC
few,NA,TRBJ1-5,TRBV5-1,14,CASSPGQSAQPQHF,TGCGCCAGCAGCCCTGGACAGTCAGCTCAGCCCCAGCATTTT
few,TRBD2,TRBJ2-1,TRBV3-1,17,CASSQDSSGGANYEQFF,TGTGCCAGCAGCCAAGATTCCAGCGGGGGGGCTAACTATGAGCAGTTCTTC
NA,NA,TRBJ1-1,TRBV2,10,CASSELGAFF,TGTGCCAGCAGTGAGTTGGGAGCTTTCTTT
many,TRBD1,TRBJ1-1,TRBV5-1,13,CASSLGTGGEAFF,TGCGCCAGCAGCTTGGGCACAGGGGGCGAAGCTTTCTTT
many,NA,TRBJ1-5,TRBV20-1,15,CSASRARGGNQPQHF,TGCAGTGCTAGTCGGGCTCGGGGAGGCAATCAGCCCCAGCATTTT
many,NA,TRBJ2-5,TRBV7-9,14,CASTQPRAQETQYF,TGTGCCAGCACCCAGCCCAGGGCCCAAGAGACCCAGTACTTC
NA,TRBD2,TRBJ2-7,TRBV2,13,CASSRTSVYEQYF,TGTGCCAGCTCTCGGACTAGCGTCTACGAGCAGTACTTC
many,NA,TRBJ1-2,TRBV5-1,12,CASSFGEYGYTF,TGCGCCAGCAGCTTTGGGGAATATGGCTACACCTTC
NA,NA,TRBJ2-7,TRBV5-1,13,CASRFEYPQEQYF,TGCGCCAGCAGGTTCGAGTACCCCCAAGAGCAGTACTTC
NA,TRBD1,TRBJ1-2,TRBV19,14,CASSPTSGGNGYTF,TGTGCCAGTAGTCCGACGTCAGGGGGGAATGGCTACACCTTC
NA,NA,TRBJ2-7,TRBV24-1,15,CATSDHRDGGYEQYF,TGTGCCACCAGTGACCACCGGGACGGAGGCTACGAGCAGTACTTC
NA,TRBD2,TRBJ2-1,TRBV7-3,15,CASSLMAGDLYEQFF,TGTGCCAGCAGCTTAATGGCGGGAGACTTGTATGAGCAGTTCTTC
few,NA,TRBJ2-7,TRBV6-5,14,CASSTRDNSYEQYF,TGTGCCAGCAGTACCCGGGACAACTCCTACGAGCAGTACTTC
NA,NA,TRBJ2-1,TRBV6-2/TRBV6-3,11,CASSDGWEQFF,TGTGCCAGCAGTGATGGGTGGGAGCAGTTCTTC
NA,TRBD2,TRBJ2-2,TRBV7-2,16,CASSSTSGRVTGELFF,TGTGCCAGCAGCTCCACTAGCGGGAGAGTTACCGGGGAGCTGTTTTTT
few,NA,TRBJ1-2,TRBV4-2,13,CASSPPSKYGYTF,TGTGCCAGCAGCCCACCCAGCAAATATGGCTACACCTTC
NA,NA,TRBJ1-1,TRBV21-1,16,CASSKARGGRNTEAFF,TGTGCCAGCAGCAAAGCGCGAGGGGGGAGGAACACTGAAGCTTTCTTT
NA,NA,TRBJ2-1,TRBV7-8,13,CASIGTARDEQFF,TGTGCCAGCATTGGGACGGCGCGGGATGAGCAGTTCTTC
many,NA,TRBJ1-2,TRBV7-2,13,CASSLEGGYGYTF,TGTGCCAGCAGCTTAGAAGGCGGGTATGGCTACACCTTC
NA,NA,TRBJ2-7,TRBV5-1,14,CASSLAGAGYEQYF,TGCGCCAGCAGCTTGGCCGGGGCTGGCTACGAGCAGTACTTC
few,NA,TRBJ2-7,TRBV7-9,12,CASSLGEFEQYF,TGTGCCAGCAGCTTAGGGGAATTTGAGCAGTACTTC
NA,TRBD1,TRBJ1-2,TRBV12-3/TRBV12-4,16,CASSHGQGRVLYGYTF,TGTGCCAGCAGTCATGGACAGGGTCGAGTTCTCTATGGCTACACCTTC